A single sample gave rise to the 3 T cell receptor beta chains below, sequenced in a study of shared clonotypes between healthy human individuals. Assay: immunoSEQ multiplex PCR; the TCRdb copy retains only in-frame clones and omits some. The data hold 450,000 to 700,000 clones, with roughly 95% observed a single time. CD8 cells classed as naive were CD45RO-negative and positively selected for CCR7, excluding terminally differentiated effector memory CD45RA+ cells. Source material: naive CD8+ T cells sorted from blood. The receptors were gathered from a woman between 25 and 40 years old in good health.

CDR3 amino acids: CASTLGGQQNEQFF. The CDR3 DNA is TGTGCCAGCACCCTCGGCGGACAGCAAAATGAGCAGTTCTTC. The genes are TRBV28 and TRBJ2-1; the D gene is possibly TRBD1 (6 bases). V was trimmed by 7 bases and J by 7 bases, leaving 17 bases between them. Germline lookup yields CDR1 MDHEN and CDR2 SYDVKM. The CDR3 spans 14 residues.

The chain employs TRBV7-9 and TRBJ2-7; D is undetermined. Germline V gene sequence: CDR1 SEHNR, CDR2 FQNEAQ (reference sequence). V was shortened by 5 bases and J by 6 bases, with 11 bases between the two germline ends. The CDR3 sequence is 12 residues long. CDR3 nucleotides: TGTGCCAGCAGCCCAGATAGGGTCGAGCAGTACTTC. It specifies CASSPDRVEQYF.

J is TRBJ2-5 and V is TRBV2; 10 bases map to TRBD2. V shed 1 base, J shed 5 bases, and the junction held 13 bases outside the gene matches. The CDR3 is made up of 18 amino acids. Germline CDR1 and CDR2: SNHLY and FYNNEI. CDR3 sequence reads: CASSEGVIASGGGETQYF. The CDR3 nucleotides are TGTGCCAGCAGTGAAGGAGTTATAGCTAGCGGGGGCGGGGAGACCCAGTACTTC.